What follows describes a single T cell receptor (beta chain). Its antigen is undetermined. Germline CDR1 and CDR2: SGHTA and FQGNSA. This CDR3 is 13 amino acids long. The ends were cut back, 7 bases at V and 3 bases at J, with 13 bases in the middle. Tumor samples were taken before definitive surgery or chemotherapy. These data come from a study of high-grade serous ovarian cancer treatment subgroups. The overall study: Mean per sample: about 14,000 reads, about 6,900 unique TCR beta rearrangements. The study, taken as a whole, reports: TCR relatedness rose with neoantigen level and trended with mutation load. Only CDR3 was analyzed; CDR1 and CDR2 were not.

TCRdb's table, derived via immunoSEQ multiplex PCR, lists solely in-frame clones and lacks some. The table includes some 3,200 clones, 70% to 80% detected once. The clonotype was recovered from a human donor with high-grade serous ovarian cancer. This chain joins TRBV7-2 and TRBJ2-7; a weak D match, TRBD1 (6 bases). The sequenced sample consisted of tumor tissue. CDR3 region: CASTQAGDYEQYF. As DNA, the CDR3 is TGTGCCAGCACCCAGGCAGGGGACTACGAGCAGTACTTC.